The clone carrying this T cell receptor (beta chain) appeared many times. Antigen specificity is unknown. The data derive from a study of early T cells in non-severe SARS-CoV-2 infection. As for the study in general: The study sequenced bulk RNA from unsorted whole blood, with chains unpaired. Study results and limitations: Matching results from VDJdb favored anti-spike CD8 responses, leaving private and CD4 specificities undetected.

The germline CDR1 and CDR2 sequences are SGHVS and FNYEAQ. This CDR3 region has 14 residues. The V and J ends lost 4 bases and 5 bases respectively, with 12 bases between them. The TCR library protocol attached unique molecular identifiers to the individual cDNA molecules. TCRdb reanalysed the 5' RACE reads using MiXCR and keeps one entry per CDR3 protein. This table holds tens of thousands of distinct CDR3 sequences, approximately 9.2% found once. The source material was whole blood, sampled at baseline. The V and J genes are TRBV7-6 and TRBJ1-3, with D possibly being TRBD1 (5 bases). This TCR derives from an adult who was a healthcare worker with PCR-confirmed SARS-CoV-2 infection or an uninfected control (not recorded which). The CDR3 DNA reads as TGTGCCAGCAGCTCTAGGGACCCGCGAAACACCATATATTTT. Its protein product is CASSSRDPRNTIYF.